Below, 17 T cell receptor beta chains from the same sample are listed, as sequenced in a study of control samples from healthy donors and cancer patients. The protocol was immunoSEQ multiplex PCR, while the TCRdb copy is restricted to in-frame clones and leaves out a portion. Its listing shows 150,000 to 200,000 clones. What was sequenced was blood. All receptors come from a woman in her 30s in good health.

This chain uses TRBV5-5 with TRBJ2-7, with 7 bases matching TRBD2. Germline CDR1 SGHKS, CDR2 YYEKEE (reference sequence). The ends lost 2 bases at V and 2 bases at J; junction bases unmatched: 4. The CDR3 has 14 residues. DNA of the CDR3: TGTGCCAGCAGCTTAGGCGGGGGTCCCTACGAGCAGTACTTC. It is translated as CASSLGGGPYEQYF.

J is TRBJ1-5 and V is TRBV11-2; D unresolved. The CDR3 is 15 residues long. The V end was cut by 4 bases, the J end by 3 bases, with 13 bases between. Per germline, CDR1 SGHAT and CDR2 FQNNGV. CDR3 sequence reads: CASSSRGGPNQPQHF. For the CDR3, the DNA is TGTGCCAGCAGCTCCAGAGGCGGCCCCAATCAGCCCCAGCATTTT.

The chain carries TRBV20-1 and TRBJ1-2; TRBD1 might be the D (5 bases). The CDR3 runs to 14 residues. Trimming removed 3 bases from V and 1 base from J, with 12 bases in between. The V gene's germline CDR1 is DFQATT and CDR2 SNEGSKA (reference sequence). CDR3 sequence (DNA): TGCAGTGCTAGTGGTGACAGCTATAACTATGGCTACACCTTC. Translation gives CSASGDSYNYGYTF.

V usage is TRBV18 and J usage is TRBJ2-1, with 7 bases identical to TRBD1. Germline loops: CDR1 KGHSH, CDR2 LQKENI. The V and J ends lost 2 bases and 13 bases, in that order; junction bases with no gene match: 8. This CDR3 region has 13 residues. The CDR3 DNA reads as TGTGCCAGCTCACCATCGGACAGGTCGCCTCAGTTCTTC. It is translated as CASSPSDRSPQFF.

The V and J genes are TRBV9 and TRBJ2-7, with 9 nucleotides matching TRBD1. The J segment lost 2 bases and the V segment lost 4 bases, leaving 10 bases of the junction unmatched. The CDR3 totals 16 residues. The germline CDR1 and CDR2 sequences are SGDLS and YYNGEE. The CDR3 DNA reads as TGTGCCAGCAGCCCTCCGACAGGGGGTTTAGCCTACGAGCAGTACTTC. This sequence encodes CASSPPTGGLAYEQYF. Supplemented by reference TRBV9 and TRBJ2-7, the full variable domain reads DSGVTQTPKHLITATGQRVTLRCSPRSGDLSVYWYQQSLDQGLQFLIQYYNGEERAKGNILERFSAQQFPDLHSELNLSSLELGDSALYFCASSPPTGGLAYEQYFGPGTRLTVT.

This chain uses TRBV28 with TRBJ1-1, with 7 positions matching TRBD1. CDR3 size: 17 residues. Trimming removed 6 bases from V and 3 bases from J; junction bases left unmatched: 16. From germline, CDR1 is MDHEN and CDR2 SYDVKM. In DNA, the CDR3 is TGTGCCAGCAGGCCTTACAGGGGAGGTTTAGATGACACTGAAGCTTTCTTT. Its protein is CASRPYRGGLDDTEAFF.

The chain has TRBV10-1 and TRBJ1-2, with D possibly being TRBD1 (5 bases). Germline-derived CDR1 and CDR2 are WNHNN and SYGVQD (reference sequence). Trimming cost V 6 bases and J 2 bases, with 25 bases left between them. This CDR3 is built from 18 residues. The CDR3 reads CASRGMGEGRPLNYGYTF. The CDR3 bases are TGCGCCAGCAGGGGGATGGGGGAGGGCAGGCCCCTAAACTATGGCTACACCTTC.

The chain joins TRBV7-8 to TRBJ1-4, with D possibly TRBD1 on 5 matching bases. The V end was cut by 3 bases, the J end by 7 bases, with 12 bases between. The germline gives CDR1 SGHVS, CDR2 FQNEAQ. CDR3 size: 14 residues. The CDR3 spells CASSFRVIGEKLFF. The DNA for the CDR3 is TGTGCCAGCAGCTTCAGGGTTATAGGTGAAAAACTGTTTTTT. Based on the CDR3 plus reference TRBV7-8 and TRBJ1-4, the full variable domain is GAGVSQSPRYKVAKRGQDVALRCDPISGHVSLFWYQQALGQGPEFLTYFQNEAQLDKSGLPSDRFFAERPEGSVSTLKIQRTQQEDSAVYLCASSFRVIGEKLFFGSGTQLSVL.

The J gene is TRBJ2-3, the V gene TRBV7-2; 12 bases map to TRBD2. Germline V gene lookup returns CDR1 SGHTA and CDR2 FQGNSA. V dropped 1 base and J dropped 6; count of bases not matched to a gene: 11. This CDR3 is built from 18 residues. CDR3 sequence (DNA): TGTGCCAGCAGCTTAGTTCGCTCTAGCGGGGGGGCCTGGGATACGCAGTATTTT. Translation: CASSLVRSSGGAWDTQYF.

The chain links TRBV11-3 to TRBJ2-3; D tentatively fits TRBD1 or TRBD2 (5 bases each). Germline CDR1 SGHNT, CDR2 YENEEA. V lost 1 base, J lost 1 base, and 6 bases lay in between. This CDR3 comprises 14 residues. CDR3 amino acids: CASSLVGGTDTQYF. DNA of the CDR3: TGTGCCAGCAGCTTAGTGGGGGGCACAGATACGCAGTATTTT.

CDR3 bases: TGTGCCAGCAGCGTTGGGGGGGCTAACTATGGCTACACCTTC. This encodes CASSVGGANYGYTF. V is TRBV9 and J is TRBJ1-2, with a possible D match to TRBD1 (5 bases). Trimming stripped 2 bases from V and 0 bases from J, with 8 bases between. The germline V gene encodes CDR1 SGDLS and CDR2 YYNGEE. The CDR3 totals 14 residues.

The V and J genes are TRBV7-2 and TRBJ2-2; D not resolved. Germline V gene data show CDR1 as SGHTA and CDR2 as FQGNSA. The CDR3 is 16 residues long. Trimming removed 8 bases from V and 4 bases from J, with 20 bases in between. The chain's CDR3 is CASVEFRFKLTGELFF. The CDR3, as DNA: TGTGCCAGCGTCGAGTTTCGGTTTAAACTCACCGGGGAGCTGTTTTTT.

CDR3 loop: CASSLEGSGANVLTF. The DNA of the CDR3 is TGTGCCAGCAGCTTGGAAGGGTCTGGGGCCAACGTCCTGACTTTC. The gene calls are TRBV5-4 and TRBJ2-6; D unresolved. V was clipped by 0 bases and J by 1 base, with 5 bases between them. The germline gives CDR1 SGHNT, CDR2 YYREEE (reference sequence). CDR3 size: 15 residues.

Notes on this clone: Other DNA sequences in this sample translate to the same CDR3. The chain carries TRBV11-2 and TRBJ1-4, with TRBD1 as a possible D gene (6 bases). The ends were cut back, 3 bases at V and 5 bases at J, with 10 bases in the middle. Looked up from germline, CDR1 is SGHAT and CDR2 is FQNNGV. The CDR3 runs to 14 residues. CDR3 nucleotide sequence: TGTGCCAGCAGCTTTGGACAGTTAAATGAAAAACTGTTTTTT. Residues: CASSFGQLNEKLFF.

This chain connects TRBV9 to TRBJ2-5, with a tentative D call TRBD1 (7 bases). V was clipped by 3 bases and J by 5 bases, with 17 bases between them. CDR3 length: 15 residues. CDR1 SGDLS and CDR2 YYNGEE come from the germline V gene. CDR3: CASSARSQGGETQYF. The DNA for the CDR3 is TGTGCCAGCAGCGCCCGTAGTCAGGGGGGTGAGACCCAGTACTTC.

The V and J genes are TRBV7-9 and TRBJ2-3, with 9 bases lining up with TRBD2. The length of the CDR3 is 16 residues. Losses at the gene ends were 5 bases for V and 1 base for J; bases not matched to a gene: 7. CDR1 is SEHNR and CDR2 is FQNEAQ in the germline V gene (reference sequence). CDR3 nucleotide sequence: TGTGCCAGCAGCCCTACCGGGACTAGCCGCACAGATACGCAGTATTTT. Amino acid sequence: CASSPTGTSRTDTQYF.

The chain uses TRBV30 and TRBJ1-6, with D unresolved. The CDR3 is made up of 15 amino acids. The V gene's germline CDR1 is GTSNPN and CDR2 SVGIG (reference sequence). The V end was cut by 3 bases, the J end by 0 bases, with 9 bases between. In DNA form, the CDR3 reads TGTGCCTGGAGGCTCCATCTCTCCTATAATTCACCCCTCCACTTT. It encodes CAWRLHLSYNSPLHF.